This T cell receptor beta chain came from a study of shared clonotypes between healthy human individuals. Regarding the study as a whole: Larger estimated richness was generally recorded for naive subsets relative to memory subsets.

Naive CD8 cells, CD45RO-negative and positively selected for CCR7, excluded terminally differentiated effector memory CD45RA+ cells. Sequenced by immunoSEQ multiplex PCR; TCRdb stores in-frame clones only, minus some. The sample lists fewer than 1 million clones; roughly 96% were seen once. Germline V gene sequence: CDR1 MNHEY, CDR2 SMNVEV (reference sequence). The CDR3 contains 14 residues. Between the trimmed V and J ends, which lost 3 bases and 0 bases, there was a span of 8 bases. A word on this clone: Its antigen is not identified.

The chain employs TRBV27 and TRBJ2-5; no firm D call. This TCR derives from a man younger than 40 in good health. Specimen: naive CD8+ T cells sorted from blood. The CDR3 DNA reads as TGTGCCAGCAGTTTTGTAGGACACCAAGAGACCCAGTACTTC. Protein: CASSFVGHQETQYF.